This T cell receptor (beta chain) was sequenced in a study of vaccination and CD4 T cells after COVID-19. CD4+ T cells that had been cultured provided DNA sequenced with the Oncomine TCR Beta short-read assay. TCRdb re-called the PCR reads through MiXCR, storing one row per CDR3 protein. The data show 20,000 to 25,000 distinct CDR3 sequences, about 42% seen once. Treatment: roughly 10-day PBMC culture with coronavirus spike peptide pools or control peptides (ViraFEST assay). This clonotype has a handful of counts. The target antigen is unknown. J lost 6 bases, V lost 3 bases, and 12 bases had no gene match. CDR1 and CDR2 (germline): DFQATT, SNEGSKA (reference sequence). The CDR3 contains 15 residues.

V is TRBV20-1 and J is TRBJ2-3, with 7 bases lining up with TRBD1. The clonotype originates from a human donor who received a COVID-19 vaccine. The starting material was CD4+ T cells from blood, cultured in vitro, obtained before SARS-CoV-2 vaccination. The CDR3 reads CSARPETGKGDTQYF. CDR3 nucleotide sequence: TGCAGTGCTAGGCCCGAGACAGGGAAGGGGGATACGCAGTATTTT.